This TCR beta chain was captured in a study of tumor and adjacent non-tumor tissue in lung cancer. Whole-study context: There were about 12 adenocarcinoma, a couple of squamous cell carcinoma and 1 small cell lung cancer cases. Approximately 4 million productive TCRbeta reads were obtained per sample on average. General study findings and limits: TCR diversity was significantly greater in tumor than normal lung tissue. Higher tumor TCR diversity was associated with shorter survival.

The V gene lost 8 bases and the J gene lost 3 bases, with 10 bases spanning the gap. Germline V CDR1 and CDR2: DFQATT, SNEGSKA (reference sequence). This CDR3 has 11 residues. This sample's RNA came from whole unsorted tissue. Comment on this clonotype: As yet, its antigen is unknown.

The library came from three nested PCR rounds adapted from ARM-PCR protocols. TCRdb reprocessed the multiplex PCR reads with MiXCR, giving one entry per CDR3 protein. The table lists roughly 140,000 distinct CDR3 sequences, approximately 70% of them singletons. The specimen was lung tumor tissue. The chain carries TRBV20-1 and TRBJ2-5, with D uncertain. This sequence was found in a man in his 60s with small cell lung cancer. CDR3 sequence reads: CSTSREETQYF. CDR3 nucleotides: TGCAGTACAAGCAGAGAAGAGACCCAGTACTTC.